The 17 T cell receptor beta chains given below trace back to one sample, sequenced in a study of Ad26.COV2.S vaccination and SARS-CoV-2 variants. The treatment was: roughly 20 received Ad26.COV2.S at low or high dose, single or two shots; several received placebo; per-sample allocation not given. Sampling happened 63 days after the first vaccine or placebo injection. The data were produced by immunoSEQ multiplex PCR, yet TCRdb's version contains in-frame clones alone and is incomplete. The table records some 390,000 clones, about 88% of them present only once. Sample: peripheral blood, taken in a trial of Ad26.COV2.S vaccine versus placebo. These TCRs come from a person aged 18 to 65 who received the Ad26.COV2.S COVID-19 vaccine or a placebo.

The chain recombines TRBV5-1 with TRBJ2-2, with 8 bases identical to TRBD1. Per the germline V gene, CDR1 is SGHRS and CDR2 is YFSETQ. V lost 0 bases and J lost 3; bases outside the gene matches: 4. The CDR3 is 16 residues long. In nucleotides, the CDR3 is TGCGCCAGCAGCTTGGGGGCGGGACAGGACACCGGGGAGCTGTTTTTT. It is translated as CASSLGAGQDTGELFF.

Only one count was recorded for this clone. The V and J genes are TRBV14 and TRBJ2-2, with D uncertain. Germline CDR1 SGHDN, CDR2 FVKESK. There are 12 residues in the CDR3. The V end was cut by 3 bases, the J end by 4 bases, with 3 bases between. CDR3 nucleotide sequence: TGTGCCAGCAGCCACAGCACCGGGGAGCTGTTTTTT. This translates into CASSHSTGELFF.

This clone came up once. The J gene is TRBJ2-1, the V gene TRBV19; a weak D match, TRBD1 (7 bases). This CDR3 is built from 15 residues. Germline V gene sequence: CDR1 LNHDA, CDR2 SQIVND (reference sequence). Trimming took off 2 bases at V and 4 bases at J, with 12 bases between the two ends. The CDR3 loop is CASSIQGGRYNEQFF. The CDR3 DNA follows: TGTGCCAGTAGTATACAGGGGGGCCGATACAATGAGCAGTTCTTC.

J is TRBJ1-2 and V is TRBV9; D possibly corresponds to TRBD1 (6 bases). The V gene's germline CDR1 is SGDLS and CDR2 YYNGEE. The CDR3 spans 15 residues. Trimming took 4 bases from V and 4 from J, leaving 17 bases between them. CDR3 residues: CASSPQVKGVYGYTF. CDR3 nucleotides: TGTGCCAGCAGCCCCCAAGTTAAGGGGGTCTATGGCTACACCTTC.

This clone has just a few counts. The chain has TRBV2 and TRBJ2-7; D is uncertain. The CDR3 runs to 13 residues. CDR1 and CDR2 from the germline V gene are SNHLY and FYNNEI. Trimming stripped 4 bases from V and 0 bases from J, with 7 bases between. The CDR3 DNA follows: TGTGCCAGCAGTGGTATTGCCTCCTACGAGCAGTACTTC. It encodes CASSGIASYEQYF. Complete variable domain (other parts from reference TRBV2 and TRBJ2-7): EPEVTQTPSHQVTQMGQEVILRCVPISNHLYFYWYRQILGQKVEFLVSFYNNEISEKSEIFDDQFSVERPDGSNFTLKIRSTKLEDSAMYFCASSGIASYEQYFGPGTRLTVT.

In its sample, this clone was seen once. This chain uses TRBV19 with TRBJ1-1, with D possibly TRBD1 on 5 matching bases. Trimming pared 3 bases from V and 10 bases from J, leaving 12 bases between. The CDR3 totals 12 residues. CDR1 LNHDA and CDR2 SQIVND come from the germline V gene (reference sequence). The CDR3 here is CASSIGAAGAFF. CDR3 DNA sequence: TGTGCCAGTAGTATTGGGGCTGCGGGAGCTTTCTTT.

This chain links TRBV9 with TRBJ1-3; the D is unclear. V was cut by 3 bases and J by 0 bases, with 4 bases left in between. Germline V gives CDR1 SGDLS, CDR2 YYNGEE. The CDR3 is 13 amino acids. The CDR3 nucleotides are TGTGCCAGCAGCGGGAACTCTGGAAACACCATATATTTT. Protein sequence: CASSGNSGNTIYF.

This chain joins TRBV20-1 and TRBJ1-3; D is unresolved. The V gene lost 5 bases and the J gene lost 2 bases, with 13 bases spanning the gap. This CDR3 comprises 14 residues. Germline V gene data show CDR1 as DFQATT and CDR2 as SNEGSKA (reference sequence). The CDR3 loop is CSAGERVAGNTIYF. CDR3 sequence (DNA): TGCAGTGCTGGTGAGAGGGTGGCTGGAAACACCATATATTTT.

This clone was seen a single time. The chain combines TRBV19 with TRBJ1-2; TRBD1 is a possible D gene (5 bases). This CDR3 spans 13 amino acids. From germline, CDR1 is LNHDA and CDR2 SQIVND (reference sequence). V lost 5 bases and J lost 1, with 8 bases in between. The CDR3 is CASSYRSNYGYTF. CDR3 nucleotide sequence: TGTGCCAGTAGTTACAGGAGTAACTATGGCTACACCTTC. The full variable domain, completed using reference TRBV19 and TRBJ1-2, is DGGITQSPKYLFRKEGQNVTLSCEQNLNHDAMYWYRQDPGQGLRLIYYSQIVNDFQKGDIAEGYSVSREKKESFPLTVTSAQKNPTAFYLCASSYRSNYGYTFGSGTRLTVV.

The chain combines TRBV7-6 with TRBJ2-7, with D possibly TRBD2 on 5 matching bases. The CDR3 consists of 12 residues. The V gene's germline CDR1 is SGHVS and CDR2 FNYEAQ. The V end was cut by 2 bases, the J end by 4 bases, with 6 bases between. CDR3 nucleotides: TGTGCCAGCAGCTTAAGCGGATACGAGCAGTACTTC. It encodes CASSLSGYEQYF.

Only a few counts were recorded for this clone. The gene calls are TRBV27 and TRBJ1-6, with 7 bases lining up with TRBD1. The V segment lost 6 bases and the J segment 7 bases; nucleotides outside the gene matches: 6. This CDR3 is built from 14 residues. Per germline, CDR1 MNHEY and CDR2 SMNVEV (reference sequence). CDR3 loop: CASSRDSWNSPLHF. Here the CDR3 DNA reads TGTGCCAGCAGCCGGGACAGTTGGAATTCACCCCTCCACTTT.

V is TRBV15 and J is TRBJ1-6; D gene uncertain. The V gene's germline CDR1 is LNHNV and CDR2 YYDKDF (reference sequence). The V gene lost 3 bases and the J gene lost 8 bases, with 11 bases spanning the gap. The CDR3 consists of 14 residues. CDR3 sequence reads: CATSSAGVDSPLHF. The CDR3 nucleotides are TGTGCCACCAGCAGCGCCGGGGTCGATTCACCCCTCCACTTT.

The CDR3 nucleotides read TGCAGCGCTGTGACACCCGATCAGGCCCGGGATGAGCAGTTCTTC. Its translation is CSAVTPDQARDEQFF. The chain links TRBV29-1 to TRBJ2-1, with unresolved D. The CDR3 is made up of 15 amino acids. Per germline, CDR1 SQVTM and CDR2 ANQGSEA. Trimming removed 7 bases at V and 8 bases at J, with 24 bases between.

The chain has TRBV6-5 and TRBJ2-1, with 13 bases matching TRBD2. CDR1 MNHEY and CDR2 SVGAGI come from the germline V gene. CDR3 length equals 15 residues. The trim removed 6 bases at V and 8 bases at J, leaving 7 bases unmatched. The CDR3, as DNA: TGTGCCAGCAGCACCTGGACTAGCGGGGGAGATGAGCAGTTCTTC. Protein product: CASSTWTSGGDEQFF.

The CDR3, as DNA: TGCGCCAGCAGCCGGGACAGGTCTGGAAACACCATATATTTT. It is translated as CASSRDRSGNTIYF. The rearrangement links TRBV5-1 to TRBJ1-3; 8 bases are shared with TRBD1. J was trimmed by 1 base and V by 4 bases; bases with no gene match: 1. CDR1 and CDR2 from the germline V gene are SGHRS and YFSETQ. The CDR3 runs 14 residues.

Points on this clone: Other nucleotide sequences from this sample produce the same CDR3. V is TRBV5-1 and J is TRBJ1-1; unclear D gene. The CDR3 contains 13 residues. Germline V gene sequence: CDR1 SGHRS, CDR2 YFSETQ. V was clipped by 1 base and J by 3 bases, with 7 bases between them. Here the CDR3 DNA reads TGCGCCAGCAGCTTGACCGGAGACACTGAAGCTTTCTTT. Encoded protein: CASSLTGDTEAFF.

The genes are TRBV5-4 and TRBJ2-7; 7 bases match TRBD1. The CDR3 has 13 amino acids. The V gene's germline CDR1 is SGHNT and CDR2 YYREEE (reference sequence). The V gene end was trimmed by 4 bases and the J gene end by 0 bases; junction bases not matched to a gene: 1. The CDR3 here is CASSGDSSYEQYF. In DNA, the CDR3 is TGTGCCAGCAGCGGGGACAGCTCCTACGAGCAGTACTTC.